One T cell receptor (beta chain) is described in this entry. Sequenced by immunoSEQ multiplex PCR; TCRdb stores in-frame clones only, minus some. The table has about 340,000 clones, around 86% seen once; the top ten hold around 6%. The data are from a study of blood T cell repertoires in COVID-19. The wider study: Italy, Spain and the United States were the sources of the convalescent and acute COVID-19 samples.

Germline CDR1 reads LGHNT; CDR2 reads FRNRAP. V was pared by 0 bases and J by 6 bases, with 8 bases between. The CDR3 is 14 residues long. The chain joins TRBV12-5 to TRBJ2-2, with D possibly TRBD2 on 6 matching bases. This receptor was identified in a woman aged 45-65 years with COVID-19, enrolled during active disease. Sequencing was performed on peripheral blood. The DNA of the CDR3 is TGTGCTAGTGGTTTGGTAGCGGGTCCCGGGGAGCTGTTTTTT. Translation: CASGLVAGPGELFF.